This is a list of T cell receptor beta chains from one sample in a study of T-cell memory formation after mild COVID-19. A single record per CDR3 protein comes from TCRdb applying MiXCR to the 5' RACE reads. This table holds a few hundred thousand distinct CDR3 sequences, about 16% found once. Sequences were obtained from PBMCs or a T cell subset sorted from them (not recorded which). All receptors derive from a man aged 18 to 30 who had mild COVID-19 (a few samples of this study predate the infection). Cell type and time point are not known. Each CDR3 is given with its conserved first and last residue. D genes are given only for firm matches. A clone size is listed for some rows: how often the clone was seen (once, few, many), or a class if it is expanded.

CDR3 DNA: TGTGCCAGCAGCCAAATTAGCGGGGGGCGCACAGATACGCAGTATTTT
CDR3 protein: CASSQISGGRTDTQYF
J gene: TRBJ2-3
V gene: TRBV14
clone size: -
D gene: TRBD2

CDR3 DNA: TGCGCCAGCAGCTTGGCCGGGGAGCGGGGGGACGAGACCCAGTACTTC
CDR3 protein: CASSLAGERGDETQYF
J gene: TRBJ2-5
V gene: TRBV5-1
clone size: -
D gene: TRBD2

CDR3 DNA: TGTGCCAGCAGCCTGGACCGGGGGGGACAGGGTCCCGGGGAGCTGTTTTTT
CDR3 protein: CASSLDRGGQGPGELFF
J gene: TRBJ2-2
V gene: TRBV5-5
clone size: few
D gene: -

CDR3 DNA: TGTGCCAGCAGTTACCGGGACAGGGGGTACGAGCAGTACTTC
CDR3 protein: CASSYRDRGYEQYF
J gene: TRBJ2-7
V gene: TRBV6-2/TRBV6-3
clone size: few
D gene: TRBD1

CDR3 DNA: TGCGCCAGCACGGAGGGGCTCGCGAATCAGCCCCAGCATTTT
CDR3 protein: CASTEGLANQPQHF
J gene: TRBJ1-5
V gene: TRBV10-2
clone size: many
D gene: -

CDR3 DNA: TGTGCCAGCAGGGGACAGGGGGAGAGGAACTATGGCTACACCTTC
CDR3 protein: CASRGQGERNYGYTF
J gene: TRBJ1-2
V gene: TRBV28
clone size: -
D gene: TRBD1

CDR3 DNA: TGTGCCAGTAAAAGCCCAGGATACCCAGCCGATGGCTACACCTTC
CDR3 protein: CASKSPGYPADGYTF
J gene: TRBJ1-2
V gene: TRBV5-5
clone size: few
D gene: -

CDR3 DNA: TGTGCCAGCAGCAGACAGTACTATGGCTACACCTTC
CDR3 protein: CASSRQYYGYTF
J gene: TRBJ1-2
V gene: TRBV12-3/TRBV12-4
clone size: -
D gene: -

CDR3 DNA: TGTGCCAGCAACGCGAGGGGTGGAGTGGAGCTGTTTTTT
CDR3 protein: CASNARGGVELFF
J gene: TRBJ2-2
V gene: TRBV6-5
clone size: -
D gene: -

CDR3 DNA: TGCAGTGGAGACAGGGGGAGGGACACCGGGGAGCTGTTTTTT
CDR3 protein: CSGDRGRDTGELFF
J gene: TRBJ2-2
V gene: TRBV20-1
clone size: -
D gene: TRBD1

CDR3 DNA: TGTGCCAGCAGGAGTATCACAGATACGCAGTATTTT
CDR3 protein: CASRSITDTQYF
J gene: TRBJ2-3
V gene: TRBV28
clone size: few
D gene: -

CDR3 DNA: TGTGCCAGCAGCACAACTACCCGGGACTCCACCTATAATTCACCCCTCCACTTT
CDR3 protein: CASSTTTRDSTYNSPLHF
J gene: TRBJ1-6
V gene: TRBV7-8
clone size: many
D gene: -

CDR3 DNA: TGTGCCAGCAGTGCAACAGGCAACTATGGCTACACCTTC
CDR3 protein: CASSATGNYGYTF
J gene: TRBJ1-2
V gene: TRBV2
clone size: many
D gene: -

CDR3 DNA: TGTGCCACCAGTGATTTGTTTATCAGGCTTTCTAATTCACCCCTCCACTTT
CDR3 protein: CATSDLFIRLSNSPLHF
J gene: TRBJ1-6
V gene: TRBV24-1
clone size: -
D gene: -

CDR3 DNA: TGCAGCGTTGGGGTAGGGGGGCCGTACCAAGAGACCCAGTACTTC
CDR3 protein: CSVGVGGPYQETQYF
J gene: TRBJ2-5
V gene: TRBV29-1
clone size: many
D gene: -

CDR3 DNA: TGTGCCAGCAGCTTGGAGACAGGGAGGGAGCAGTACTTC
CDR3 protein: CASSLETGREQYF
J gene: TRBJ2-7
V gene: TRBV7-9
clone size: -
D gene: -

CDR3 DNA: TGTGCCAGCAGCCGGACAGTGGGCCTCACAGATACGCAGTATTTT
CDR3 protein: CASSRTVGLTDTQYF
J gene: TRBJ2-3
V gene: TRBV11-2
clone size: -
D gene: -

CDR3 DNA: TGTGCCAGCAGCAAAGGGACGAGCAATCAGCCCCAGCATTTT
CDR3 protein: CASSKGTSNQPQHF
J gene: TRBJ1-5
V gene: TRBV7-8
clone size: -
D gene: -

CDR3 DNA: TGTGCCAGCAGACTCGACAGCTCCTACAATGAGCAGTTCTTC
CDR3 protein: CASRLDSSYNEQFF
J gene: TRBJ2-1
V gene: TRBV2
clone size: few
D gene: -

CDR3 DNA: TGTGCCAGCAGTTCCAAGACGGTGTATGGCTACACCTTC
CDR3 protein: CASSSKTVYGYTF
J gene: TRBJ1-2
V gene: TRBV6-5
clone size: -
D gene: -

CDR3 DNA: TGTGCCAGCAGGCCCGGGACAGGGAGCACTGAAGCTTTCTTT
CDR3 protein: CASRPGTGSTEAFF
J gene: TRBJ1-1
V gene: TRBV14
clone size: few
D gene: TRBD1

CDR3 DNA: TGTGCCAGCTCCGTCACAGGGGCCGCTCGGTATGGCTACACCTTC
CDR3 protein: CASSVTGAARYGYTF
J gene: TRBJ1-2
V gene: TRBV9
clone size: -
D gene: TRBD1

CDR3 DNA: TGTGCCAGCAGCCCGTGGGCCGGACAGGGGGCAAATGAGCAGTTCTTC
CDR3 protein: CASSPWAGQGANEQFF
J gene: TRBJ2-1
V gene: TRBV7-2
clone size: -
D gene: TRBD1

CDR3 DNA: TGCAGTGCTAGCCCGGGGCGGGAGACCCAGTACTTC
CDR3 protein: CSASPGRETQYF
J gene: TRBJ2-5
V gene: TRBV20-1
clone size: -
D gene: -

CDR3 DNA: TGTGCCAGCAGCTCCACGTCATCGTCGGCCCAGTACTTC
CDR3 protein: CASSSTSSSAQYF
J gene: TRBJ2-5
V gene: TRBV5-4
clone size: -
D gene: -

CDR3 DNA: TGCGCCAGCAGCCAAGAATTCGGGCGGGGGGGAAATACGCAGTATTTT
CDR3 protein: CASSQEFGRGGNTQYF
J gene: TRBJ2-3
V gene: TRBV4-1
clone size: -
D gene: TRBD2

CDR3 DNA: TGCGCCAGCGGCGACACAGGGGGGAACACTGAAGCTTTCTTT
CDR3 protein: CASGDTGGNTEAFF
J gene: TRBJ1-1
V gene: TRBV5-1
clone size: -
D gene: TRBD1

CDR3 DNA: TGCGCCAGCAGCCAAGAACCCGCAGGGATGAACACTGAAGCTTTCTTT
CDR3 protein: CASSQEPAGMNTEAFF
J gene: TRBJ1-1
V gene: TRBV4-3
clone size: -
D gene: -

CDR3 DNA: TGTGCCATCCGGGACAGGGGGCTCAACAATGAGCAGTTCTTC
CDR3 protein: CAIRDRGLNNEQFF
J gene: TRBJ2-1
V gene: TRBV6-2/TRBV6-3
clone size: -
D gene: TRBD1

CDR3 DNA: TGTGCCAGCAGCTTTAGCCGGGGCGGGGAGACCCAGTACTTC
CDR3 protein: CASSFSRGGETQYF
J gene: TRBJ2-5
V gene: TRBV11-2
clone size: -
D gene: -

CDR3 DNA: TGCGCCAGCAGCCACCGTCTGGGGGTAAATGAGCAGTTCTTC
CDR3 protein: CASSHRLGVNEQFF
J gene: TRBJ2-1
V gene: TRBV5-1
clone size: -
D gene: -

CDR3 DNA: TGTGCCAGCAGACAGACGGGTAATCAGCCCCAGCATTTT
CDR3 protein: CASRQTGNQPQHF
J gene: TRBJ1-5
V gene: TRBV7-2
clone size: -
D gene: -

CDR3 DNA: TGTGCCACCAGCGGACTCTCCTACAATGAGCAGTTCTTC
CDR3 protein: CATSGLSYNEQFF
J gene: TRBJ2-1
V gene: TRBV24-1
clone size: -
D gene: -

CDR3 DNA: TGTGCCAGCAGCGGACGGGACACCCGGGGAGGTGAAGCTTTCTTT
CDR3 protein: CASSGRDTRGGEAFF
J gene: TRBJ1-1
V gene: TRBV7-9
clone size: few
D gene: -

CDR3 DNA: TGTGCCAGCACGTCAGGGGAGTTCTACAATGAGCAGTTCTTC
CDR3 protein: CASTSGEFYNEQFF
J gene: TRBJ2-1
V gene: TRBV6-1
clone size: -
D gene: -

CDR3 DNA: TGTGCCAGCAGCCCAAATGGGCGAAAACTGTTTTTT
CDR3 protein: CASSPNGRKLFF
J gene: TRBJ1-4
V gene: TRBV7-9
clone size: -
D gene: -

CDR3 DNA: TGTGCCAGCAGCTTTGAGCGGGATACTGAAGCTTTCTTT
CDR3 protein: CASSFERDTEAFF
J gene: TRBJ1-1
V gene: TRBV7-8
clone size: few
D gene: -

CDR3 DNA: TGCAGTGCTTGGGCTCCGGTACTAGCGGCCCAAAGCACAGATACGCAGTATTTT
CDR3 protein: CSAWAPVLAAQSTDTQYF
J gene: TRBJ2-3
V gene: TRBV20-1
clone size: -
D gene: TRBD2

CDR3 DNA: TGTGCCATCAGTGACCGATTCTCTGGGGCCAACGTCCTGACTTTC
CDR3 protein: CAISDRFSGANVLTF
J gene: TRBJ2-6
V gene: TRBV10-3
clone size: -
D gene: -

CDR3 DNA: TGTGCCAGCAGCTCTTCGACTAGCGGGGGGGCTGGTAGGGCCTACAATGAGCAGTTCTTC
CDR3 protein: CASSSSTSGGAGRAYNEQFF
J gene: TRBJ2-1
V gene: TRBV7-3
clone size: few
D gene: TRBD2

CDR3 DNA: TGCGCCAGCAGCTTGGAGTGGGGGGAGCAGTACTTC
CDR3 protein: CASSLEWGEQYF
J gene: TRBJ2-7
V gene: TRBV5-1
clone size: -
D gene: -

CDR3 DNA: TGTGCCAGTAGTATAGGAGCAGGGATTCGCAATCAGCCCCAGCATTTT
CDR3 protein: CASSIGAGIRNQPQHF
J gene: TRBJ1-5
V gene: TRBV19
clone size: -
D gene: -